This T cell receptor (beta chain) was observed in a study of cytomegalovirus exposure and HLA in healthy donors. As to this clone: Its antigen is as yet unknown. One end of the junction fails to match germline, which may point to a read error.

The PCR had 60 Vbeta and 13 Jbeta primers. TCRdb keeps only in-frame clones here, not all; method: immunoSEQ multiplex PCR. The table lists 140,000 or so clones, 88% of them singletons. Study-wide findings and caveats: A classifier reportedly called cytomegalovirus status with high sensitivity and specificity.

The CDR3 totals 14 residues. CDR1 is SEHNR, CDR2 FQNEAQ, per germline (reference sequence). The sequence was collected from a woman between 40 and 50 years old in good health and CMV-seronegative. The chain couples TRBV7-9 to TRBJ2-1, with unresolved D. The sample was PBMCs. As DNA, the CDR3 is TGTTCCAGCAGCTTGACACCGCCGGAAAGGGAGCAGTTCTTC. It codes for CSSSLTPPEREQFF.